This T cell receptor beta chain was observed in a study of T cell changes during pregnancy in multiple sclerosis. Deletions cut 0 bases from V and 3 bases from J, with 12 bases between. CDR1 is SQVTM and CDR2 is ANQGSEA in the germline V gene. CDR3 size: 14 residues. TCRdb's table, derived via immunoSEQ multiplex PCR, lists solely in-frame clones and lacks some. The sample contains around 38,000 clones, about nine tenths of which appear only once. The receptor was isolated from a female donor with multiple sclerosis, enrolled in a pregnancy study. This specimen was CD8+ T cells from peripheral blood mononuclear cells, taken in the second trimester of pregnancy. The rearrangement uses TRBV29-1 and TRBJ2-7, with a tentative D call TRBD2 (6 bases). CDR3 DNA: TGCAGCGTTGAAGACGGGACTCGGGGCTACGAGCAGTACTTC. It is translated as CSVEDGTRGYEQYF.